What follows describes a single T cell receptor beta chain. This CDR3 region has 13 residues. Germline assignment: CDR1 SGHTA and CDR2 FQGTGA. Trimming pared 2 bases from V and 2 bases from J, leaving 6 bases between. The data were produced by immunoSEQ multiplex PCR, yet TCRdb's version contains in-frame clones alone and is incomplete. Here the sample spans around 110,000 clones, 85% to 95% being singletons. This entry comes from a study of T cell changes during pregnancy in multiple sclerosis. The genes are TRBV7-3 and TRBJ1-2; D may be TRBD1 (6 bases). This receptor was identified in a female donor in good health, enrolled as a control in a pregnancy study. Material: peripheral blood, obtained in the third trimester of pregnancy. The CDR3 loop reads CASSLQGNYGYTF. As DNA, the CDR3 is TGTGCCAGCAGCTTACAGGGGAACTATGGCTACACCTTC.